What follows is one TCR beta chain and its context. Compared with germline, one end of the junction differs, possibly owing to a read error. These data belong to a study of glioma-infiltrating T cells. Using RNA template, CDR3s of TCR alpha and beta were amplified with iRepertoire arm-PCR. One entry per CDR3 protein results from TCRdb running MiXCR on the multiplex PCR reads. The sample includes 100,000 to 150,000 distinct CDR3 sequences, approximately 23% of them seen just once. The CDR3 extends over 12 amino acids. Germline assignment: CDR1 WSHSY and CDR2 SAAADI. The receptor was isolated from a human donor with low-grade glioma or glioblastoma, undergoing nonglioma brain surgery, or in good health (not recorded which). The specimen sequenced was glioma tissue, nonneoplastic brain tissue, or PBMCs (not recorded which). V gene TRBV10-2 combines with J gene TRBJ1-2; TRBD1 might be the D (5 bases). CDR3: CADAGTNYGYTF. The CDR3 bases are TGTGCAGACGCCGGGACCAACTATGGCTACACCTTC.